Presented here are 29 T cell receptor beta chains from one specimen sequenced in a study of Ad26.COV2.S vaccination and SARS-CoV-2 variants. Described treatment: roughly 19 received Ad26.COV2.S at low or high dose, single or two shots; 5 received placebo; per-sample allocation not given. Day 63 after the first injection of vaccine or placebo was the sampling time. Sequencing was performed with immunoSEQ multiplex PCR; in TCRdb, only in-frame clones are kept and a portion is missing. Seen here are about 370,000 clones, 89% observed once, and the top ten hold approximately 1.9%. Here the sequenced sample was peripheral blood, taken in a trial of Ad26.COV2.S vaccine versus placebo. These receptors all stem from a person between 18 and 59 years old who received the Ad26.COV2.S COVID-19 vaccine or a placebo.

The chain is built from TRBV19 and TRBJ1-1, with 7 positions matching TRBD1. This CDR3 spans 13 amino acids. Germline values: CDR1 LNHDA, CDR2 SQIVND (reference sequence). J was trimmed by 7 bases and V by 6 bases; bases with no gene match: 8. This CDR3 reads CASRTLDRDEAFF. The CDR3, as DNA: TGTGCCAGTAGGACCCTCGACAGGGATGAAGCTTTCTTT. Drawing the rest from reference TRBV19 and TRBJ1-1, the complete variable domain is DGGITQSPKYLFRKEGQNVTLSCEQNLNHDAMYWYRQDPGQGLRLIYYSQIVNDFQKGDIAEGYSVSREKKESFPLTVTSAQKNPTAFYLCASRTLDRDEAFFGQGTRLTVV.

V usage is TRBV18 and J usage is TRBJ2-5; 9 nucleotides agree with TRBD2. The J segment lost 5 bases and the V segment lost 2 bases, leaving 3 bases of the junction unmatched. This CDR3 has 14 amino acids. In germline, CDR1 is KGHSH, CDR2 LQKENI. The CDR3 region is CASSPLAGVETQYF. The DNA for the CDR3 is TGTGCCAGCTCACCATTAGCGGGAGTGGAGACCCAGTACTTC. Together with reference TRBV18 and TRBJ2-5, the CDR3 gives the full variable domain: NAGVMQNPRHLVRRRGQEARLRCSPMKGHSHVYWYRQLPEEGLKFMVYLQKENIIDESGMPKERFSAEFPKEGPSILRIQQVVRGDSAAYFCASSPLAGVETQYFGPGTRLLVL.

DNA of the CDR3: TGTGCCAGCAGCACTGGCTCCGGGGGGCATAGGGACTACGAGCAGTACTTC. It translates to CASSTGSGGHRDYEQYF. The chain joins TRBV5-5 to TRBJ2-7; D possibly corresponds to TRBD2 (7 bases). The V gene lost 4 bases and the J gene lost 3 bases, with 23 bases spanning the gap. This CDR3 region has 17 residues. CDR1 is SGHKS and CDR2 is YYEKEE in the germline V gene (reference sequence).

Here the CDR3 DNA reads TGCGCCAGCAGGCCGACAGGGTGGGACCACTACGAGCAGTACTTC. This translates into CASRPTGWDHYEQYF. The chain carries TRBV10-2 and TRBJ2-7; 7 bases align to TRBD1. CDR3 size: 15 residues. The ends lost 6 bases at V and 3 bases at J; junction bases unmatched: 11. Germline values: CDR1 WSHSY, CDR2 SAAADI.

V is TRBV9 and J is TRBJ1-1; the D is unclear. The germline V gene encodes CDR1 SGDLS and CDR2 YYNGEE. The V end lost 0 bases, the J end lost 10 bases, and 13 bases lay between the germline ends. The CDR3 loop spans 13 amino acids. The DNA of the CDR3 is TGTGCCAGCAGCGTAGATGAGGGCTCGGGAGCTTTCTTT. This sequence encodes CASSVDEGSGAFF.

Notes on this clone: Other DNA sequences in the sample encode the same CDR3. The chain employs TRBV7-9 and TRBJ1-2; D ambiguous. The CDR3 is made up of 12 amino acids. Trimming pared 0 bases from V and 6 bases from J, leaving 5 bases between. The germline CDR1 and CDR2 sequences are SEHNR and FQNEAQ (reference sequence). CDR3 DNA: TGTGCCAGCAGCTTAGCGGATAATGGCTACACCTTC. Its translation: CASSLADNGYTF. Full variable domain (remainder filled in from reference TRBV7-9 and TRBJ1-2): DTGVSQNPRHKITKRGQNVTFRCDPISEHNRLYWYRQTLGQGPEFLTYFQNEAQLEKSRLLSDRFSAERPKGSFSTLEIQRTEQGDSAMYLCASSLADNGYTFGSGTRLTVV.

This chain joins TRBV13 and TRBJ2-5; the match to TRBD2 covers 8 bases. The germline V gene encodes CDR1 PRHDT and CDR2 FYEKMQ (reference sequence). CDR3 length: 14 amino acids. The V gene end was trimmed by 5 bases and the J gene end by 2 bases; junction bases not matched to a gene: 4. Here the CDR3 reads CASSTLAGQETQYF. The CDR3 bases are TGTGCCAGCAGCACCTTAGCGGGACAAGAGACCCAGTACTTC.

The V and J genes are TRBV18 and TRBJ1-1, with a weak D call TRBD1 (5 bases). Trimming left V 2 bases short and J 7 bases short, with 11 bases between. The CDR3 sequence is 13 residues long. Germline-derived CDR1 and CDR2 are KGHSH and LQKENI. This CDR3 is CASSPSDTREAFF. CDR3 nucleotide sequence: TGTGCCAGCTCACCATCGGACACCCGTGAAGCTTTCTTT.

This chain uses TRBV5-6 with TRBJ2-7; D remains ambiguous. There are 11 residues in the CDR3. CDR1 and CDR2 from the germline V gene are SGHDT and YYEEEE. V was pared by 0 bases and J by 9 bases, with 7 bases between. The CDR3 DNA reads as TGTGCCAGCAGCTTGGGCAGATTGCAGTACTTC. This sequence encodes CASSLGRLQYF.

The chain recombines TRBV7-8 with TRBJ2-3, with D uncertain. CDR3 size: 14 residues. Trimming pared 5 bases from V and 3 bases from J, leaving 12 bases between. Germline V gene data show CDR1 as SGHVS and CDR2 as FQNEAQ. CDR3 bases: TGTGCCAGCAGCCCCCGCGGCGGAACAGATACGCAGTATTTT. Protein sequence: CASSPRGGTDTQYF.

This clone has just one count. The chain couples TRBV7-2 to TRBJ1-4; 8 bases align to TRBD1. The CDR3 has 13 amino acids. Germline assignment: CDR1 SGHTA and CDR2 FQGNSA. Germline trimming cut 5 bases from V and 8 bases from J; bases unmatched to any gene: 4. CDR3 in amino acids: CASSLTGVEKLFF. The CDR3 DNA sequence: TGTGCCAGCAGCCTGACAGGGGTCGAAAAACTGTTTTTT.

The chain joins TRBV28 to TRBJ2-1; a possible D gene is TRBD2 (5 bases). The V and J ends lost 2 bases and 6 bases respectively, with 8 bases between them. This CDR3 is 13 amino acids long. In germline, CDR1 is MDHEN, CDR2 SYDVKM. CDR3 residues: CASSLRGSNEQFF. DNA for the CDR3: TGTGCCAGCAGTTTACGGGGTTCCAATGAGCAGTTCTTC.

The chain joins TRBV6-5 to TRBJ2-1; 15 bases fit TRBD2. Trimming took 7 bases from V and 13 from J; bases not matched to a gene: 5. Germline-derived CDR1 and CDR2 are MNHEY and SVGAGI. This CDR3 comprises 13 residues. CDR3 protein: CASTGLAGGGQFF. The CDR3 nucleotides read TGTGCCAGCACCGGACTAGCGGGAGGGGGCCAGTTCTTC.

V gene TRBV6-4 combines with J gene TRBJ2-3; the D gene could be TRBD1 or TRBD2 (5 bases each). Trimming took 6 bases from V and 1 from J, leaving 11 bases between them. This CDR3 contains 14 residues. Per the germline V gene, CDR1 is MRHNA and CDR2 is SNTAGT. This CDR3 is CASRGDAGTDTQYF. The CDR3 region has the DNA TGTGCCAGCAGAGGGGACGCCGGCACAGATACGCAGTATTTT.

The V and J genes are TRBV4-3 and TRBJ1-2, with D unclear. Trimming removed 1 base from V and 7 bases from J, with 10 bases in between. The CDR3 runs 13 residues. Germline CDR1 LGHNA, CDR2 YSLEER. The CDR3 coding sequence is TGCGCCAGCAGCCAAGGGGCCTTAAGTGGCTACACCTTC. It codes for CASSQGALSGYTF.

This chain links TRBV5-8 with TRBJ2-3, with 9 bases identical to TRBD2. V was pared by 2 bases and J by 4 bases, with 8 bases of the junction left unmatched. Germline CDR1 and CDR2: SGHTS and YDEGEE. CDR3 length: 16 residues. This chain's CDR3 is CASSFPIAGAADTQYF. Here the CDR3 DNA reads TGTGCCAGCAGCTTCCCCATAGCGGGAGCGGCAGATACGCAGTATTTT.

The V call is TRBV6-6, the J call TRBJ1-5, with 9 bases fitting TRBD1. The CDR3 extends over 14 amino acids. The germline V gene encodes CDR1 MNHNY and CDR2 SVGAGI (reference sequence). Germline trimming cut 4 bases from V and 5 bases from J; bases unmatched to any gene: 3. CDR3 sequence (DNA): TGTGCCAGCAGTTGGGACAGGGACGATCAGCCCCAGCATTTT. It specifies CASSWDRDDQPQHF.

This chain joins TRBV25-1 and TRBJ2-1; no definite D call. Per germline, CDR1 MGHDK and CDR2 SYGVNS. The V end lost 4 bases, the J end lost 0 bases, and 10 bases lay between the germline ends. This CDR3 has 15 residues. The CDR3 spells CASSALLHSYNEQFF. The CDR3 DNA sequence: TGTGCCAGCAGTGCGCTCCTTCACTCCTACAATGAGCAGTTCTTC.

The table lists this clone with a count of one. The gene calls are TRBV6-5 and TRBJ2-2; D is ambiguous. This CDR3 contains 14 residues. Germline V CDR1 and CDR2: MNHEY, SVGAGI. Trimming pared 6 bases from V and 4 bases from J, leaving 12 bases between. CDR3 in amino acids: CASSRIIVTGELFF. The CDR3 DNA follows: TGTGCCAGCAGCCGGATTATCGTCACCGGGGAGCTGTTTTTT.

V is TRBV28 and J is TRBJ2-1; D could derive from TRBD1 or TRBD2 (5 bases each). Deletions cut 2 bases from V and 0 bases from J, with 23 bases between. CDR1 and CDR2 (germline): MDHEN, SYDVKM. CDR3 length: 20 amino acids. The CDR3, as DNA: TGTGCCAGCAGTTTAAGTCCCGGGACGAAGTCGGTGAGCTCCTACAATGAGCAGTTCTTC. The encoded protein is CASSLSPGTKSVSSYNEQFF.

CDR3 coding DNA: TGCAGCGCCAGAGAAAGGGGCTACACCTTC. Protein sequence: CSARERGYTF. The gene calls are TRBV29-1 and TRBJ1-2; D is uncertain. The ends were cut back, 7 bases at V and 8 bases at J, with 11 bases in the middle. Germline values: CDR1 SQVTM, CDR2 ANQGSEA. The CDR3 runs 10 residues.

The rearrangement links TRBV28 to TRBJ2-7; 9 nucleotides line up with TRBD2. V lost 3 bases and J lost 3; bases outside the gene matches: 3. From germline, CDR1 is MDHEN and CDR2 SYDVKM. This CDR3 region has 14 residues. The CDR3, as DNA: TGTGCCAGCAGTTTTAGCGGGGGCAACTACGAGCAGTACTTC. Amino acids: CASSFSGGNYEQYF.

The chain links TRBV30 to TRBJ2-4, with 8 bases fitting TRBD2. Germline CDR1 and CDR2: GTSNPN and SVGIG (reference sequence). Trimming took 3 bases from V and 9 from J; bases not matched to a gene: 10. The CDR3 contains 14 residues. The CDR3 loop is CAWRIPGLGTIQYF. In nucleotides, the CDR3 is TGTGCCTGGAGGATCCCGGGACTAGGCACCATTCAGTACTTC. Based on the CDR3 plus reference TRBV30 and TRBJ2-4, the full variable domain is SQTIHQWPATLVQPVGSPLSLECTVEGTSNPNLYWYRQAAGRGLQLLFYSVGIGQISSEVPQNLSASRPQDRQFILSSKKLLLSDSGFYLCAWRIPGLGTIQYFGAGTRLSVL.

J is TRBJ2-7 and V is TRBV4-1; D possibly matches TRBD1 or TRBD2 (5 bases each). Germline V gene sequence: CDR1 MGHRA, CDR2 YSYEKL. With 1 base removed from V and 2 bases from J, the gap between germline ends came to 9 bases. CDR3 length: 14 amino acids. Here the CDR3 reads CASSQARGPYEQYF. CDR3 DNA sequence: TGCGCCAGCAGCCAAGCCCGGGGACCCTACGAGCAGTACTTC.

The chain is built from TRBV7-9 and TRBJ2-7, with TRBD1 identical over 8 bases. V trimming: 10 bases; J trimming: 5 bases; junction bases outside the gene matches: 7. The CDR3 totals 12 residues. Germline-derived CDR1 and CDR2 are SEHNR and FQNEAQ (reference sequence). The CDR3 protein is CATADRDNEQYF. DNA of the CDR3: TGTGCCACCGCGGACAGGGACAACGAGCAGTACTTC.

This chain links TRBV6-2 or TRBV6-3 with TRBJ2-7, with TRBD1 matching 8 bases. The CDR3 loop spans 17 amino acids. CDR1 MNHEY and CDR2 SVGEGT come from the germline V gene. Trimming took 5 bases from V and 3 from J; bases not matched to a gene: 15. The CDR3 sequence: CASSDPDRGFPRYEQYF. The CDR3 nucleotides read TGTGCCAGCAGTGACCCTGACAGGGGTTTCCCCCGCTACGAGCAGTACTTC.

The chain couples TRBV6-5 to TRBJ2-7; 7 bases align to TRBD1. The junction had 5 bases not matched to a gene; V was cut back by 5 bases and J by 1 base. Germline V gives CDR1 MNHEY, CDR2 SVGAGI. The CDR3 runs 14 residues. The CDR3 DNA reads TGTGCCAGCAGTCCTGGACAGGCTTCCTACGAGCAGTACTTC. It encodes CASSPGQASYEQYF.

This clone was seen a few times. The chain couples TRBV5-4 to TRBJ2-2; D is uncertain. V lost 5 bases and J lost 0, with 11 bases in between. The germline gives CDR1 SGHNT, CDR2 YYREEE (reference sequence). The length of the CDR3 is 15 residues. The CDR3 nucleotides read TGTGCCAGCAGTCTCGACGCACCGAACACCGGGGAGCTGTTTTTT. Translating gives CASSLDAPNTGELFF.

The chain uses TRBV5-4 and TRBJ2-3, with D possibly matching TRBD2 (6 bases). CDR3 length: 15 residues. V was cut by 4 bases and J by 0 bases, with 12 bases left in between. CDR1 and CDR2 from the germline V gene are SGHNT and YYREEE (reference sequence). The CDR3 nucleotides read TGTGCCAGCAGCCCGCGGGGACCGAGCACAGATACGCAGTATTTT. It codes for CASSPRGPSTDTQYF.